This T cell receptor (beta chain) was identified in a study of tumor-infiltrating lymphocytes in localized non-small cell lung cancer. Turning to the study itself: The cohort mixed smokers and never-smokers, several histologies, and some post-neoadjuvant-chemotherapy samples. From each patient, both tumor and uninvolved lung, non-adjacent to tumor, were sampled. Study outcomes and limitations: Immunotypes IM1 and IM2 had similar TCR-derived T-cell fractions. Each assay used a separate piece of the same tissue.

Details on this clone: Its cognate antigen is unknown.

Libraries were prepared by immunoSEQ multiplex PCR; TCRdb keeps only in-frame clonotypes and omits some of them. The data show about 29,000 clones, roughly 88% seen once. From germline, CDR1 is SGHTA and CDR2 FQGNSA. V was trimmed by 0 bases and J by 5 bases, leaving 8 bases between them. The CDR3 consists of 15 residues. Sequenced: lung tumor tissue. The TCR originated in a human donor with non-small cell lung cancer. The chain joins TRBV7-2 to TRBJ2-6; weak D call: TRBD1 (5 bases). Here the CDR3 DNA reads TGTGCCAGCAGCTTAGCGCAGGGCCGGGCCAACGTCCTGACTTTC. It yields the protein CASSLAQGRANVLTF.